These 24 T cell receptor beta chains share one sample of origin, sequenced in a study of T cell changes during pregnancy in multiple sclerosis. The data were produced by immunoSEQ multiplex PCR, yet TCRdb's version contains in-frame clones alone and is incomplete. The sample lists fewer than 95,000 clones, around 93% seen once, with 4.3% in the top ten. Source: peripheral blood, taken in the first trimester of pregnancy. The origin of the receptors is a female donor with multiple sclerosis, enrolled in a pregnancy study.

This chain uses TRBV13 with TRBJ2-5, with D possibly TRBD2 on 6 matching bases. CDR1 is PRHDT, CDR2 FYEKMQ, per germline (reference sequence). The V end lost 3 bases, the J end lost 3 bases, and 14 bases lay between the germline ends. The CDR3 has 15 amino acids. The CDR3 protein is CASSFFEEGEETQYF. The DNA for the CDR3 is TGTGCCAGCAGCTTCTTCGAGGAGGGAGAAGAGACCCAGTACTTC.

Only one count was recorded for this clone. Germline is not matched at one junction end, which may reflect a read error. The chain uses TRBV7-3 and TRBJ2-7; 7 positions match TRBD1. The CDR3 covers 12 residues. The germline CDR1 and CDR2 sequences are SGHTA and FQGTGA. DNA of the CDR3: TGTGCCAGCAGCACCTCAGGGGGAACGGCGCACTTC. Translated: CASSTSGGTAHF.

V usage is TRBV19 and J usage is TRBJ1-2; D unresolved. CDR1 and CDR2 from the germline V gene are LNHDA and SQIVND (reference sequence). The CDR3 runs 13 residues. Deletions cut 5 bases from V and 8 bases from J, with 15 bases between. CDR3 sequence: CASSPYPVEGYTF. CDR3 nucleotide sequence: TGTGCCAGTAGTCCCTACCCCGTTGAAGGCTACACCTTC.

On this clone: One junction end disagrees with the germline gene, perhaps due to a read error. CDR3 DNA: TGTGCTAGCAGCTTAGAGGGGTGGGTAAGTTCGGATGGCTACACCTTC. It specifies CASSLEGWVSSDGYTF. The chain is built from TRBV7-7 and TRBJ1-2, with TRBD1 as a possible D gene (5 bases). This CDR3 comprises 16 residues. Germline CDR1 and CDR2: SSHAT and FNYEAQ (reference sequence).

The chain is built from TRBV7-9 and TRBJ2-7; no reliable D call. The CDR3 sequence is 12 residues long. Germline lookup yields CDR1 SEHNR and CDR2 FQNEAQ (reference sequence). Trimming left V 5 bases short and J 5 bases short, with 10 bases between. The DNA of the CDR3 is TGTGCCAGCAGCAGAGTATCGGACGAGCAGTACTTC. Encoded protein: CASSRVSDEQYF. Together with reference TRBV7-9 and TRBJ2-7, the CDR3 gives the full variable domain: DTGVSQNPRHKITKRGQNVTFRCDPISEHNRLYWYRQTLGQGPEFLTYFQNEAQLEKSRLLSDRFSAERPKGSFSTLEIQRTEQGDSAMYLCASSRVSDEQYFGPGTRLTVT.

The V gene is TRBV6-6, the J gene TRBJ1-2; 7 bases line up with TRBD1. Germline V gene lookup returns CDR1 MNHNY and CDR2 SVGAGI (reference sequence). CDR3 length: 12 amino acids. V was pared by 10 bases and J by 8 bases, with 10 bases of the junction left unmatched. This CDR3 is CATRPRGSGYTF. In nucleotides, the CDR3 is TGTGCCACCCGCCCCAGGGGGAGCGGCTACACCTTC.

CDR3 region: CASSYLAGDYEQYF. For the CDR3, the DNA is TGTGCCAGCAGTTACCTAGCGGGGGATTACGAGCAGTACTTC. The rearrangement uses TRBV6-6 and TRBJ2-7; 10 nucleotides align to TRBD2. CDR3 length: 14 residues. The germline CDR1 and CDR2 sequences are MNHNY and SVGAGI (reference sequence). Germline trimming cut 2 bases from V and 4 bases from J; bases unmatched to any gene: 2.

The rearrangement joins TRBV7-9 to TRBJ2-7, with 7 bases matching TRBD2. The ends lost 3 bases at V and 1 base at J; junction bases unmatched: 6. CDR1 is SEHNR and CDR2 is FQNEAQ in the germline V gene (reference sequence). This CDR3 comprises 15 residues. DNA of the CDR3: TGTGCCAGCAGCTTCTTCGCGGGGGAATCCTACGAGCAGTACTTC. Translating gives CASSFFAGESYEQYF.

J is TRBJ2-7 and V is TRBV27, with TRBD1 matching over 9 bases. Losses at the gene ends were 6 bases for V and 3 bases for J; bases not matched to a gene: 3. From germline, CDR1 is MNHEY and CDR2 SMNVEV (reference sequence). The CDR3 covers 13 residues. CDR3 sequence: CASRGTGSYEQYF. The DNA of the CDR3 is TGTGCCAGCAGGGGGACAGGGAGCTACGAGCAGTACTTC.

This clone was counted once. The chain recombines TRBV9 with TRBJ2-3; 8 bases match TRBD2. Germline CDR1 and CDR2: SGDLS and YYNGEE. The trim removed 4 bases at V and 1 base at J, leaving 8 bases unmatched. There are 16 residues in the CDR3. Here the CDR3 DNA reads TGTGCCAGCAGCCTGGAGCGAGCGGGGGGCACAGATACGCAGTATTTT. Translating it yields CASSLERAGGTDTQYF.

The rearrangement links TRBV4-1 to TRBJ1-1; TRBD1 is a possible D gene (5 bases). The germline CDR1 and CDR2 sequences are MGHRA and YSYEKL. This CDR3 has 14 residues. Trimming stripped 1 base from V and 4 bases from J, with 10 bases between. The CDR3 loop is CASSQVEGATEAFF. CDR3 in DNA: TGCGCCAGCAGCCAAGTGGAAGGGGCCACTGAAGCTTTCTTT.

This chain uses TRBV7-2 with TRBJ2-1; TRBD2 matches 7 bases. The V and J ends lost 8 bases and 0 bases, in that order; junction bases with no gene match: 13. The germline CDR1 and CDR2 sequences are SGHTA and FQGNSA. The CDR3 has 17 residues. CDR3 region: CASLAKGTMSSYNEQFF. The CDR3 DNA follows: TGTGCCAGCCTAGCCAAGGGGACTATGAGCTCCTACAATGAGCAGTTCTTC.

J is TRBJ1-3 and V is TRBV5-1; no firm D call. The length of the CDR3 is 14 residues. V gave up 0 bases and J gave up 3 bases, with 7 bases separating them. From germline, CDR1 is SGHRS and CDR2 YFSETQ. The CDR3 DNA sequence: TGCGCCAGCAGCTTGGACCCCGGTGGAAACACCATATATTTT. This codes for CASSLDPGGNTIYF.

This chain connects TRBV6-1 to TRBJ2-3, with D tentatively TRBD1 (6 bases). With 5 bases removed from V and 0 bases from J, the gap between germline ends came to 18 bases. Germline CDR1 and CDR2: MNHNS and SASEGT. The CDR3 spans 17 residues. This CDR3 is CASSQDRDTPSTDTQYF. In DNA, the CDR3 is TGTGCCAGCAGTCAAGACCGGGACACCCCTAGCACAGATACGCAGTATTTT.

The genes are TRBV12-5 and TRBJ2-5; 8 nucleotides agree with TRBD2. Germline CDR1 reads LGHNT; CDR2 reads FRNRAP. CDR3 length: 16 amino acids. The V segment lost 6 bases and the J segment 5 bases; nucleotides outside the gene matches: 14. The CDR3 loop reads CASGPIQAGAWETQYF. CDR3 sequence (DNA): TGTGCTAGTGGGCCGATCCAAGCGGGGGCTTGGGAGACCCAGTACTTC.

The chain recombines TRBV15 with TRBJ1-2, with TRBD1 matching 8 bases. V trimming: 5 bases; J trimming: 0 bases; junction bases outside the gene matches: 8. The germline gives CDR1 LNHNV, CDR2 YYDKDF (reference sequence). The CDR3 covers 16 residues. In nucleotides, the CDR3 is TGTGCCACCAGCCGTGGACAGGGAGAATCTAACTATGGCTACACCTTC. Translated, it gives CATSRGQGESNYGYTF.

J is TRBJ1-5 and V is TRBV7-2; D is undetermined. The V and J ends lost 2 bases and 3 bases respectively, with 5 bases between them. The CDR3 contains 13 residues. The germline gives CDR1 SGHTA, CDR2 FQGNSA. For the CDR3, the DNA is TGTGCCAGCAGCTTAAGAGCCAATCAGCCCCAGCATTTT. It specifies CASSLRANQPQHF. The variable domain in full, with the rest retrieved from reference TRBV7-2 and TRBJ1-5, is GAGVSQSPSNKVTEKGKDVELRCDPISGHTALYWYRQSLGQGLEFLIYFQGNSAPDKSGLPSDRFSAERTGGSVSTLTIQRTQQEDSAVYLCASSLRANQPQHFGDGTRLSIL.

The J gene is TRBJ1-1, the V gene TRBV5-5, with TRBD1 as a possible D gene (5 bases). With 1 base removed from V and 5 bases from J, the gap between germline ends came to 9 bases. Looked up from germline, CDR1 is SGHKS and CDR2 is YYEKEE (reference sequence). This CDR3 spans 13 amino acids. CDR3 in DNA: TGTGCCAGCAGCTTGCCGGGGGGGACTGAAGCTTTCTTT. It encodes CASSLPGGTEAFF.

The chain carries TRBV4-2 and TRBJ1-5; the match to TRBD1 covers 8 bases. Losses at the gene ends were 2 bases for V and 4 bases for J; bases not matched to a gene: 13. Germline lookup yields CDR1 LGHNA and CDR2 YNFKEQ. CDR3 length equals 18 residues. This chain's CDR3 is CASSQLKIGTGENQPQHF. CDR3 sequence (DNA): TGTGCCAGCAGCCAATTAAAGATCGGGACAGGAGAGAATCAGCCCCAGCATTTT.

CDR3 protein: CASSGTFRSGNTIYF. CDR3 DNA: TGTGCCAGCAGCGGGACTTTTCGCTCTGGAAACACCATATATTTT. The chain joins TRBV13 to TRBJ1-3; perhaps TRBD1 as D (5 bases). CDR3 length equals 15 residues. V lost 5 bases, J lost 0 bases, and 11 bases lay in between. Germline V gene lookup returns CDR1 PRHDT and CDR2 FYEKMQ (reference sequence).

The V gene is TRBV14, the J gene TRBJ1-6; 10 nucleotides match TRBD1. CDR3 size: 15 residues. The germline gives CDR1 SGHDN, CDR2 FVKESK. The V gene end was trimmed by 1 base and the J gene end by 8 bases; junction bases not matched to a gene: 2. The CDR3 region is CASSQGTGGHSPLHF. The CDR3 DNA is TGTGCCAGCAGCCAAGGGACAGGGGGACATTCACCCCTCCACTTT.

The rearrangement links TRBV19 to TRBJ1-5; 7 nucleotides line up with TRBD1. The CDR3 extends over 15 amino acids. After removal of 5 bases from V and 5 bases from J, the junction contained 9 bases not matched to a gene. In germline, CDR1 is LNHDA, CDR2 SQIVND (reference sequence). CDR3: CASSPTRGFHQPQHF. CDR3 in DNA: TGTGCCAGTAGTCCAACCAGGGGGTTCCATCAGCCCCAGCATTTT.

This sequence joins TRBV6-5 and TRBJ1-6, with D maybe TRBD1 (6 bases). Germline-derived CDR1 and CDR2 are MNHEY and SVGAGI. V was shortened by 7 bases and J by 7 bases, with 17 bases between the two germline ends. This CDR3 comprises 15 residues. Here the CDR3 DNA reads TGTGCCAGCACTAACCATGGACAGATGAATTCACCCCTCCACTTT. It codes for CASTNHGQMNSPLHF.

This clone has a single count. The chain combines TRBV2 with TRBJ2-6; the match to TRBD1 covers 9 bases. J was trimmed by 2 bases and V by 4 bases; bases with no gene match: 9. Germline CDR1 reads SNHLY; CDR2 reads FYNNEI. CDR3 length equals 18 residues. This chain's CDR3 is CASSGRTGAYPGANVLTF. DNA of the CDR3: TGTGCCAGCAGTGGGCGGACAGGGGCCTACCCTGGGGCCAACGTCCTGACTTTC.